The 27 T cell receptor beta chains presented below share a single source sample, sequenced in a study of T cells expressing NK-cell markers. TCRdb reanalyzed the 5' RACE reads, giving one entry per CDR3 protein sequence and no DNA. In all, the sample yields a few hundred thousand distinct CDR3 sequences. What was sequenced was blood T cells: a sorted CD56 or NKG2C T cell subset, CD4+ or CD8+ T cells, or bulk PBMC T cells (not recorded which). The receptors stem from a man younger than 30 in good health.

CDR3 sequence reads: CASSLEGQGKANSGLFF. The rearrangement links TRBV7-9 to TRBJ2-1; TCRdb gives TRBD1 as the D gene, but with no DNA this cannot be confirmed. The CDR3 extends over 17 amino acids. Germline V gene lookup returns CDR1 SEHNR and CDR2 FQNEAQ (reference sequence).

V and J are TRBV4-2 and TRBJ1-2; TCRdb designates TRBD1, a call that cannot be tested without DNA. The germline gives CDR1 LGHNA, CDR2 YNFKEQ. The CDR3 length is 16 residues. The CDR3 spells CASSQLDWGQRYGYTF.

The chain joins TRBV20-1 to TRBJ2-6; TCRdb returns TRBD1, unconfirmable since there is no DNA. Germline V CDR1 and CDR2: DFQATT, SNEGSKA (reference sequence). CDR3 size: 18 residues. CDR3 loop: CSAPPGFGVRAGANVLTF.

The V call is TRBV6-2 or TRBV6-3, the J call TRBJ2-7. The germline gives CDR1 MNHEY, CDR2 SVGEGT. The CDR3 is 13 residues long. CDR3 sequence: CASSYPGSYEQYF.

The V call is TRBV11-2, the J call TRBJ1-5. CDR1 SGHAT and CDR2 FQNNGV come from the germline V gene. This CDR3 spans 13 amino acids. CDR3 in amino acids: CASSLAHNQPQHF. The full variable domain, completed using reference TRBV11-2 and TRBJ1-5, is EAGVAQSPRYKIIEKRQSVAFWCNPISGHATLYWYQQILGQGPKLLIQFQNNGVVDDSQLPKDRFSAERLKGVDSTLKIQPAKLEDSAVYLCASSLAHNQPQHFGDGTRLSIL.

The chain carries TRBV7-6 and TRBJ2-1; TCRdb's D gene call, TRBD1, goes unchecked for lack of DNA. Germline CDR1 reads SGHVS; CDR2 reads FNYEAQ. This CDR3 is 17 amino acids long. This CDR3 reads CASSLKIWGDSYNEQFF.

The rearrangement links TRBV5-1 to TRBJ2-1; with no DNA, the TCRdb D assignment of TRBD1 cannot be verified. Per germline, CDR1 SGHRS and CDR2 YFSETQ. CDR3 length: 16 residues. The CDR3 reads CASSRQAASSYNEQFF.

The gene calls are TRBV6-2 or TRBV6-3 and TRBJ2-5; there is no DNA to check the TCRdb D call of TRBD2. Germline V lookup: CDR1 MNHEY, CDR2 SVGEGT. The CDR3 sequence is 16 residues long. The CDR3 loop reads CASSSPLAGGQETQYF.

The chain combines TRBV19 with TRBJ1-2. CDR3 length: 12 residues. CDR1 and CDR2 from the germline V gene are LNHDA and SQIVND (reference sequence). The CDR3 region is CASSTLTGGYTF.

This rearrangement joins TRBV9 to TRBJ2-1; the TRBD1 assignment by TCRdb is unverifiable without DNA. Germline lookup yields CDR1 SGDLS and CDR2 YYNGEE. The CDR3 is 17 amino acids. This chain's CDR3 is CASSVRDRVLSYNEQFF.

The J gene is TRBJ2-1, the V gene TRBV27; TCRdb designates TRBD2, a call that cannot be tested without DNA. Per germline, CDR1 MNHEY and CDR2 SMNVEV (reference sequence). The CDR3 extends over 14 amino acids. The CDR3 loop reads CAILVGGGPNEQFF.

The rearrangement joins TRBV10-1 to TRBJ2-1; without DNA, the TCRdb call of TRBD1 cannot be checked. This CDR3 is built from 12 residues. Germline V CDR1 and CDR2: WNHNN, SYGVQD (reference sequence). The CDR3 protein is CASSTDRVVGFF.

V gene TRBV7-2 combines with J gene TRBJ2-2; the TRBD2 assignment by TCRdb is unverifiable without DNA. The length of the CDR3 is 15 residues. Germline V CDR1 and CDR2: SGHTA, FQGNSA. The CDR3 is CASQRGTPRTGELFF.

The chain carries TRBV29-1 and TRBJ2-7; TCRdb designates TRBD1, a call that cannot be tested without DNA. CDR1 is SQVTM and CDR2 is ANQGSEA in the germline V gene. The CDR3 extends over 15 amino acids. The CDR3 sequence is CSVETWGFPSYEQYF.

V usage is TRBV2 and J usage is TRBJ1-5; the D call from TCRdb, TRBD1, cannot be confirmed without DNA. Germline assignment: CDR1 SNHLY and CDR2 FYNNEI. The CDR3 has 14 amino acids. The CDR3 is CASAPRGYNQPQHF.

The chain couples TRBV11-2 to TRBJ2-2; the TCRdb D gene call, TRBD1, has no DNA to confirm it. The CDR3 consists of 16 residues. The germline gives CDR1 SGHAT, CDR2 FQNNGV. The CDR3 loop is CASPGDAAVNTGELFF.

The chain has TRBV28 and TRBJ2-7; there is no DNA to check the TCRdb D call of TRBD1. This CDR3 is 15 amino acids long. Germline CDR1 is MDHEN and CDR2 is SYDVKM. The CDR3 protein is CASSLRTGSRYEQYF. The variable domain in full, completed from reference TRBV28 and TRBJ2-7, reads DVKVTQSSRYLVKRTGEKVFLECVQDMDHENMFWYRQDPGLGLRLIYFSYDVKMKEKGDIPEGYSVSREKKERFSLILESASTNQTSMYLCASSLRTGSRYEQYFGPGTRLTVT.

The CDR3 sequence: CASSQTLAVRANEQFF. The chain employs TRBV7-9 and TRBJ2-1; there is no DNA to check the TCRdb D call of TRBD2. The CDR3 runs 16 residues. Germline CDR1 is SEHNR and CDR2 is FQNEAQ (reference sequence).

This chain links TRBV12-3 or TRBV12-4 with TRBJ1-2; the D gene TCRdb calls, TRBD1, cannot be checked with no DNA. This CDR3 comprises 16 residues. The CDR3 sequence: CASSSDRGASWYGYTF.

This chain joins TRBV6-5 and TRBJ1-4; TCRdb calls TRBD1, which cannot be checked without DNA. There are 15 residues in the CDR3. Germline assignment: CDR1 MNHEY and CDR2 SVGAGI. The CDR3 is CASSYYQGTNEKLFF.

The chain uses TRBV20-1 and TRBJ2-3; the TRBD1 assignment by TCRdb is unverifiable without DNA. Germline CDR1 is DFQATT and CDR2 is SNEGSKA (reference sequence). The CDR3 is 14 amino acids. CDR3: CSASNRGGSDTQYF.

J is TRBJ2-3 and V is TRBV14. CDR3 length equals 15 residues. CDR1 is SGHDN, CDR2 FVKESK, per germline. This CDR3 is CASSQVAQRTDTQYF.

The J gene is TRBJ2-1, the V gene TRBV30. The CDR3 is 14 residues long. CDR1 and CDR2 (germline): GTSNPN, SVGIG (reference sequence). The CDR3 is CACQTRLHYNEQFF.

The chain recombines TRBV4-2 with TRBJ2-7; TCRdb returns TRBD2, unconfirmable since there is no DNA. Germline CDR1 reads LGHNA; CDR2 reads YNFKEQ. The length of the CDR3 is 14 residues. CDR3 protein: CASSQETRTYEQYF.

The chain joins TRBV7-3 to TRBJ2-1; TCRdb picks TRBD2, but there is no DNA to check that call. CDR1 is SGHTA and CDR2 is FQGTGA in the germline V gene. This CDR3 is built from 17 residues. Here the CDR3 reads CASSLKGGLAGGAEQFF. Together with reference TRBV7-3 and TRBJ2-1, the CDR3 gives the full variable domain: GAGVSQTPSNKVTEKGKYVELRCDPISGHTALYWYRQSLGQGPEFLIYFQGTGAADDSGLPNDRFFAVRPEGSVSTLKIQRTERGDSAVYLCASSLKGGLAGGAEQFFGPGTRLTVL.

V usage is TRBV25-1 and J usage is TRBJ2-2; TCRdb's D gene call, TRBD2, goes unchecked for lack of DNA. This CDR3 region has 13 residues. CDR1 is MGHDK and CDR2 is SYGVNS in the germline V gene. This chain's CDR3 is CASSRVLTGELFF.

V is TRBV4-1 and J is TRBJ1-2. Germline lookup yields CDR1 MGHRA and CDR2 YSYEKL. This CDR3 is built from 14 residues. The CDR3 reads CASSQAWGGYGYTF.